This entry features one T cell receptor beta chain sequence. This entry is derived from a study of T cells after yellow fever vaccination. TCRdb analysed the 5' RACE reads with MiXCR anew, one entry per CDR3 protein. Of about 340,000 distinct CDR3 sequences listed, almost 4% were seen once; the top ten hold about 24%. This CDR3 spans 14 amino acids. The V segment lost 6 bases and the J segment 4 bases; nucleotides outside the gene matches: 5. The chain uses TRBV12-3 or TRBV12-4 and TRBJ2-3; 9 bases align to TRBD2. The sequenced sample was PBMCs, obtained 5 days after the yellow fever booster vaccination. The origin of this receptor is a man between 18 and 35 years old who received the YFV17D yellow fever vaccine. This CDR3 is CASRMAGGADTQYF. The CDR3 region has the DNA TGTGCCAGCAGGATGGCGGGGGGGGCAGATACGCAGTATTTT.